The source of this T cell receptor beta chain is a study of lymphopenia after photon versus proton radiotherapy. CDR1 and CDR2 from the germline V gene are SGHAT and FQNNGV. Deletions cut 2 bases from V and 9 bases from J, with 11 bases between. This CDR3 has 13 amino acids. Profiling relied on immunoSEQ multiplex PCR, and the TCRdb table lists in-frame clones only, not all of them. The sample lists over 35,000 clones, about four fifths occurring once. General observations from the study: After lymphocyte nadir, photon-treated repertoires showed oligoclonal expansion, especially CD8+ Temra.

There are a few counts of this clone. Its antigen is not identified. The sample here was peripheral blood, taken from a patient treated with proton-based radiotherapy. The chain carries TRBV11-2 and TRBJ1-5; no definite D call. The sequence derives from a woman in her 70s with pancreatic cancer. The CDR3 bases are TGTGCCAGCAGCTTAAATGAGGTACGGCCCCAGCATTTT. This gives the protein CASSLNEVRPQHF. The variable domain in full, completed from reference TRBV11-2 and TRBJ1-5, reads EAGVAQSPRYKIIEKRQSVAFWCNPISGHATLYWYQQILGQGPKLLIQFQNNGVVDDSQLPKDRFSAERLKGVDSTLKIQPAKLEDSAVYLCASSLNEVRPQHFGDGTRLSIL.